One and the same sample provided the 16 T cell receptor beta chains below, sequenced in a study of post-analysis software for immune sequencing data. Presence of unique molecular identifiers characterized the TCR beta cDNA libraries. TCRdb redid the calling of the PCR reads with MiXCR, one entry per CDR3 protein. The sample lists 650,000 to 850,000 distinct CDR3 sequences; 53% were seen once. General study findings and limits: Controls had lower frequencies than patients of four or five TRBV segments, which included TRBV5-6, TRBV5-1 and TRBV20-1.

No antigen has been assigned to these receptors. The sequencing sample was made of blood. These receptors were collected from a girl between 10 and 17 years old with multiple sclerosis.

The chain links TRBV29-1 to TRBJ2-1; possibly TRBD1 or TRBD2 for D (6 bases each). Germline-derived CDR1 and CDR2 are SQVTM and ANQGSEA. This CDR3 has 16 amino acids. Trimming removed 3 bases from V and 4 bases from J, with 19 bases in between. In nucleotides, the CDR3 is TGCAGCGTTGAGGGGGGCACCGTGAAGATGTACAATGAGCAGTTCTTC. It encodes CSVEGGTVKMYNEQFF.

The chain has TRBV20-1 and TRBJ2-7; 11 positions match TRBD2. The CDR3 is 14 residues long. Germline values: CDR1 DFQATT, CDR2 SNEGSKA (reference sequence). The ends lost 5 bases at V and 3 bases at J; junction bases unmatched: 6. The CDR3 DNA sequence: TGCAGTGCTTTGGGGACTAGCGGAAACTACGAGCAGTACTTC. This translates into CSALGTSGNYEQYF.

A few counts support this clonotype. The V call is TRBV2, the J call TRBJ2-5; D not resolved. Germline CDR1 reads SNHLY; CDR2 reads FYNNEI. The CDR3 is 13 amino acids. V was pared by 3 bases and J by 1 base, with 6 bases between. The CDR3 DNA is TGTGCCAGCAGTGACACGCTCCAAGAGACCCAGTACTTC. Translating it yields CASSDTLQETQYF.

The CDR3 sequence is CASSQEGLVYEQYF. The CDR3 DNA reads as TGTGCCAGCAGCCAAGAAGGACTAGTCTACGAGCAGTACTTC. The chain has TRBV3-1 and TRBJ2-4, with TRBD2 matching over 7 bases. The J call is uncertain, as TRBJ2-7 better fits the DNA end. Germline V gene data show CDR1 as LGHDT and CDR2 as YNNKEL (reference sequence). The CDR3 is made up of 14 amino acids.

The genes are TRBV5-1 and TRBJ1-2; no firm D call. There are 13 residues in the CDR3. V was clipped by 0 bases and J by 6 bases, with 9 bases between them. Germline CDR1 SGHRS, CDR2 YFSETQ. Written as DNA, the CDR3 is TGCGCCAGCAGCTTGGCGGGTTCCAATGGCTACACCTTC. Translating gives CASSLAGSNGYTF.

The chain's CDR3 is CATRAGQANTGELFF. CDR3 coding DNA: TGTGCCACCCGTGCTGGACAGGCGAACACCGGGGAGCTGTTTTTT. This chain uses TRBV6-5 with TRBJ2-2; 7 nucleotides agree with TRBD1. The CDR3 spans 15 residues. Per the germline V gene, CDR1 is MNHEY and CDR2 is SVGAGI. V shed 10 bases, J shed 0 bases, and the junction held 8 bases outside the gene matches.

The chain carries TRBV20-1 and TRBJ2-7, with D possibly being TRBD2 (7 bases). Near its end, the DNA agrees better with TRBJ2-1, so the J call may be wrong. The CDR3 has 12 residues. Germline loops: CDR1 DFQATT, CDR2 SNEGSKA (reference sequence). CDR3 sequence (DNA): TGCAGCGCGGGTGCGGGGGCGGATCGGCAGTTCTTC. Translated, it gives CSAGAGADRQFF.

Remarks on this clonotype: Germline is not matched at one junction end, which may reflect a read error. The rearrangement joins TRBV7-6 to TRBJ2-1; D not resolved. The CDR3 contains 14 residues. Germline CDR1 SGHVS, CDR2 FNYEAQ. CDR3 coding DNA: TGTGCCAGCAGCTTACTGCTTAACCACAATGAGCGGTTCTTC. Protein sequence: CASSLLLNHNERFF.

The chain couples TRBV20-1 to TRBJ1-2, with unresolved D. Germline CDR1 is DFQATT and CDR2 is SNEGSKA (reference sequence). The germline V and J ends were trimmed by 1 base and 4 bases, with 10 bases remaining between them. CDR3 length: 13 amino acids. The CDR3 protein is CSARGMEAYGYTF. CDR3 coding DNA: TGCAGTGCTAGAGGGATGGAGGCCTATGGCTACACCTTC.

CDR3 nucleotides: TGCGCCAGCAGCCCGATCGAGGGAGGGGAGCAGTTCTTC. This gives the protein CASSPIEGGEQFF. The gene calls are TRBV5-1 and TRBJ2-1, with 7 bases identical to TRBD2. Germline-derived CDR1 and CDR2 are SGHRS and YFSETQ. With 4 bases clipped from V and 10 bases from J, the junction kept 8 bases outside the gene matches. This CDR3 comprises 13 residues.

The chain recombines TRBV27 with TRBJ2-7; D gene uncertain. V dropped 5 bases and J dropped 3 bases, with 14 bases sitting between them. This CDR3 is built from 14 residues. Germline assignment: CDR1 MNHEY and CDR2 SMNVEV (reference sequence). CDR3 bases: TGTGCCAGCAGTCCCGGGCCCTTGAACTACGAGCAGTACTTC. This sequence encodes CASSPGPLNYEQYF.

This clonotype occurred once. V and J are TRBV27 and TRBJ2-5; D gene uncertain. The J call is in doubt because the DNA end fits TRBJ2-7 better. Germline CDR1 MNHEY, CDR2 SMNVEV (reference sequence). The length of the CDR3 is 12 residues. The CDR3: CASSLQACEQYF. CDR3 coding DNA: TGTGCCAGCAGTTTACAAGCTTGCGAGCAGTACTTC.

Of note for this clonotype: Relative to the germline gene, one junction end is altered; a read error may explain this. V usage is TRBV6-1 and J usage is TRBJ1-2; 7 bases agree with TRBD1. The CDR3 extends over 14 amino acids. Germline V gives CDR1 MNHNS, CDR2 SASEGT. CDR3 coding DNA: TGTGCCAGCAGAGCTACAGGGGTGGGCTATGGCCACACCTTC. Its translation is CASRATGVGYGHTF.

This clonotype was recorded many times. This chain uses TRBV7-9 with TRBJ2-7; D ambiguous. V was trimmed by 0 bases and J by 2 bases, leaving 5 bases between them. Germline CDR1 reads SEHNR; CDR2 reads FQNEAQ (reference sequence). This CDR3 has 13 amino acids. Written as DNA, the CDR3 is TGTGCCAGCAGCTTAGCCCCGGCCTACGAGCAGTACTTC. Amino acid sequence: CASSLAPAYEQYF.

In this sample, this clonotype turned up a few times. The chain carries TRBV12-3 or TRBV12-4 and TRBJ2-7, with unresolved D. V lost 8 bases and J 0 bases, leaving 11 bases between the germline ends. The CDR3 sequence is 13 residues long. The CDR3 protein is CASSRADSYEQYF. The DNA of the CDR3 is TGTGCCAGCTCAAGGGCGGACTCCTACGAGCAGTACTTC.

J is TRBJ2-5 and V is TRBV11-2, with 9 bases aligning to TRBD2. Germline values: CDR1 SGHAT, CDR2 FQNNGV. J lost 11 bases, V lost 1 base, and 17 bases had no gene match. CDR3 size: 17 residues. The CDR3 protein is CASSLVSGNSGGYEQYF. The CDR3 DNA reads TGTGCCAGCAGCTTAGTGTCAGGGAATAGCGGGGGCTATGAGCAGTACTTC.